This TCR beta chain was profiled in a study of shared clonotypes between healthy human individuals. Findings of the study overall: Among donors, clonotype sharing was expected to be affected by sequencing depth.

The authors ran unsorted PBMC replicate PCRs on around 320 ng DNA, approximately 30,000 T cell genomes. In the authors' workflow: For the immunoSEQ data, sequences were junction-only without quality scores, so filtering differed. Profiled with immunoSEQ multiplex PCR; TCRdb holds only in-frame clones, not every one. Clone size and the V and J calls come from that table; the DNA yielded D and trimming. The sample has approximately 470,000 clones; 60% to 80% are singletons. In regard to this clone: Its antigen is unknown.

Sequenced material: PBMCs. This receptor was identified in a middle-aged woman in good health. Some clones in this sample may be carry-over from other donors' samples.

The CDR3 DNA reads as TGTGCCAGCACCGCCGGTACTAGCGTTTATGGTAATGAGCAGTTCTTC. Its translation is CASTAGTSVYGNEQFF. The chain recombines TRBV9 with TRBJ2-1; 7 bases map to TRBD2. The CDR3 is made up of 16 amino acids. J was trimmed by 7 bases and V by 6 bases; bases with no gene match: 16. CDR1 SGDLS and CDR2 YYNGEE come from the germline V gene.